This T cell receptor (beta chain) was identified in a study of identical twins. The study, taken as a whole, reports: Out-of-frame sharing of TCR alpha in monozygotic twins was underestimated by models. Invariant cells of the MAIT and iNKT types might have partly distorted the zero-insertion analyses.

CDR3 length: 14 residues. Germline CDR1 is SEHNR and CDR2 is FQNEAQ (reference sequence). V gave up 1 base and J gave up 0 bases, with 6 bases separating them. A universal primer site arose from template switching, and cDNA bore unique molecular identifiers. TCRdb reprocessed the 5' RACE reads with MiXCR, giving one entry per CDR3 protein. The data show around 160,000 distinct CDR3 sequences, roughly 3.3% seen once. The sample holds a few counts of this clonotype. The antigen remains unidentified. This clonotype was sampled from a man younger than 35 in good health. The sequencing input was memory T cells sorted from blood. The chain has TRBV7-9 and TRBJ2-5; D ambiguous. The CDR3 sequence is CASSLGRYQETQYF. CDR3 nucleotides: TGTGCCAGCAGCTTAGGCAGATACCAAGAGACCCAGTACTTC.